A selection of T cell receptor beta chains follows, all from one sample in a study of blood T cell repertoires in COVID-19. Profiling relied on immunoSEQ multiplex PCR, and the TCRdb table lists in-frame clones only, not all of them. This table holds under 200,000 clones, 82% found once. Sequencing was carried out using peripheral blood. The receptors originated from an older woman with COVID-19, enrolled during active disease. Each CDR3 is given with its conserved first and last residue. Each record gives: J gene, V gene, clone size, D gene, CDR3 protein, CDR3 DNA. D genes are given only for firm matches. Size values are once, few and many counts, or a class for expanded clones, and some rows have none.

TRBJ1-5,TRBV2,-,-,CASSGGGIQPQHF,TGTGCCAGCAGTGGAGGAGGGATTCAGCCCCAGCATTTT
TRBJ2-1,TRBV18,few,TRBD1,CASSSNRGEEVEQFF,TGTGCCAGCTCATCGAACAGGGGAGAAGAGGTTGAGCAGTTCTTC
TRBJ1-6,TRBV7-3,-,-,CASSLNAGWNSPLHF,TGTGCCAGCAGCTTAAACGCAGGGTGGAATTCACCCCTCCACTTT
TRBJ2-3,TRBV4-2,-,TRBD2,CASSQVGSGGSTDTQYF,TGTGCCAGCAGCCAAGTGGGTAGCGGGGGTAGCACAGATACGCAGTATTTT
TRBJ1-6,TRBV20-1,few,-,CSASMGARHSPLHF,TGCAGTGCTAGTATGGGGGCGCGTCATTCACCCCTCCACTTT
TRBJ1-4,TRBV2,-,-,CASSEIAAGANEKLFF,TGTGCCAGCAGTGAAATTGCGGCAGGGGCTAATGAAAAACTGTTTTTT
TRBJ2-5,TRBV11-2,-,-,CASSLELTKETQYF,TGTGCCAGCAGCTTAGAGTTGACAAAAGAGACCCAGTACTTC
TRBJ2-1,TRBV6-5,-,TRBD2,CASSRGLEYNEQFF,TGTGCCAGCAGTCGGGGACTAGAGTACAATGAGCAGTTCTTC
TRBJ2-3,TRBV5-1,-,-,CASSPAGQGGTDTQYF,TGCGCCAGCAGCCCGGCAGGACAGGGAGGGACAGATACGCAGTATTTT
TRBJ2-2,TRBV6-6,-,TRBD2,CASSPILAGGLTGELFF,TGTGCCAGCAGTCCTATACTAGCGGGGGGCCTTACCGGGGAGCTGTTTTTT
TRBJ1-1,TRBV6-1,-,TRBD1,CASSETGDGNTEAFF,TGTGCCAGCAGTGAAACAGGGGACGGAAACACTGAAGCTTTCTTT
TRBJ1-2,TRBV19,-,TRBD1,CASRKRQGGYGYTF,TGTGCCAGTAGGAAAAGACAGGGCGGCTATGGCTACACCTTC
TRBJ1-5,TRBV3-1/TRBV3-2,-,-,CASSQDSGGAYSNQPQHF,TGTGCCAGCAGCCAAGATAGCGGGGGAGCTTATAGCAATCAGCCCCAGCATTTT
TRBJ2-6,TRBV7-9,-,TRBD1,CASSPIASRGRGANVLTF,TGTGCCAGCAGCCCAATAGCTTCTAGGGGGCGCGGGGCCAACGTCCTGACTTTC
TRBJ2-7,TRBV9,-,TRBD1,CASSPTDRGFSYEQYF,TGTGCCAGCAGCCCGACGGACAGGGGGTTTTCCTACGAGCAGTACTTC
TRBJ1-2,TRBV5-4,-,TRBD1,CASSGGQSWGHGYTF,TGTGCCAGCAGCGGGGGACAGTCGTGGGGGCATGGCTACACCTTC
TRBJ1-6,TRBV19,few,TRBD1,CASRRGLNSPLHF,TGTGCCAGTAGAAGGGGGCTGAATTCACCCCTCCACTTT
TRBJ1-5,TRBV5-5,-,-,CASSLIHSNQPQHF,TGTGCCAGCAGCTTAATCCATAGCAATCAGCCCCAGCATTTT
TRBJ2-5,TRBV2,few,TRBD2,CASSVLRGGAETQYF,TGTGCCAGCAGTGTGTTACGCGGGGGGGCGGAGACCCAGTACTTC
TRBJ2-2,TRBV28,-,-,CASDQTEAGELFF,TGTGCCAGCGATCAGACAGAGGCCGGGGAGCTGTTTTTT
TRBJ1-1,TRBV14,-,-,CASSPLMAVNTEAFF,TGTGCCAGCAGCCCCCTTATGGCAGTTAACACTGAAGCTTTCTTT
TRBJ2-3,TRBV5-1,-,TRBD2,CASSLSGSGGAFGDTQYF,TGCGCCAGCAGCTTGAGTGGGAGCGGGGGGGCCTTTGGAGATACGCAGTATTTT
TRBJ2-2,TRBV6-6,-,TRBD1,CASRQTGSDTGELFF,TGTGCCAGCAGACAGACAGGGTCGGACACCGGGGAGCTGTTTTTT
TRBJ2-1,TRBV2,-,TRBD1,CASTMGQYNEQFF,TGTGCCAGCACCATGGGACAGTACAATGAGCAGTTCTTC
TRBJ1-1,TRBV14,-,TRBD1,CASSPNRQGNTEAFF,TGTGCCAGCAGCCCGAACCGACAGGGAAACACTGAAGCTTTCTTT
TRBJ1-4,TRBV6-5,-,-,CASSHNEKLFF,TGTGCCAGCAGCCATAATGAAAAACTGTTTTTT
TRBJ1-3,TRBV2,once,-,CASRTTGNSGNTIYF,TGTGCCAGCAGAACTACAGGGAACTCTGGAAACACCATATATTTT
TRBJ2-1,TRBV14,-,-,CASSQAQQDLSYNEQFF,TGTGCCAGCAGCCAAGCTCAACAGGACCTTTCCTACAATGAGCAGTTCTTC
TRBJ2-1,TRBV10-3,-,TRBD1,CAISESGTGAYNEQFF,TGTGCCATCAGTGAGTCGGGGACAGGAGCCTACAATGAGCAGTTCTTC
TRBJ1-2,TRBV19,-,TRBD1,CASSIRAGGNYGYTF,TGTGCCAGTAGTATTCGGGCAGGGGGCAACTATGGCTACACCTTC